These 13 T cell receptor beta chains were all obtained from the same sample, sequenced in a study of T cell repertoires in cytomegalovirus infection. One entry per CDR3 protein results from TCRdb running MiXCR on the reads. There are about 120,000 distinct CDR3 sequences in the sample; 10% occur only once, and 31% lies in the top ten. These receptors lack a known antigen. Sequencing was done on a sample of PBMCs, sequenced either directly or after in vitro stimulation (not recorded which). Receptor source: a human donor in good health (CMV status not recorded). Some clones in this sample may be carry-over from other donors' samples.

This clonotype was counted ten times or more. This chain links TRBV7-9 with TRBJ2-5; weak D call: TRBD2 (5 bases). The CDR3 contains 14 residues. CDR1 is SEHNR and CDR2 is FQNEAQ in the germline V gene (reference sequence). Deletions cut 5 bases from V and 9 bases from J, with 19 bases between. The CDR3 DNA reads TGTGCCAGCAGCACACTTTTTAAGAACGGGGCCCAGTACTTC. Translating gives CASSTLFKNGAQYF.

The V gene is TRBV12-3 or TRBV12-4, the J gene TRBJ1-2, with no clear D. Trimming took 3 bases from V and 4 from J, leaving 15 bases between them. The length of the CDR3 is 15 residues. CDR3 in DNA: TGTGCCAGCAGTTTCCGACCCGCGTCCCCCTATGGCTACACCTTC. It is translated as CASSFRPASPYGYTF.

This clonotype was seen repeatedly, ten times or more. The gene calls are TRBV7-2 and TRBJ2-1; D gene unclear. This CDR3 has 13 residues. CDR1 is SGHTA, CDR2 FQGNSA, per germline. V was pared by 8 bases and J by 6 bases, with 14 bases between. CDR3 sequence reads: CASSQGPFNEQFF. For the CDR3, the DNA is TGTGCCAGCTCCCAAGGGCCATTCAATGAGCAGTTCTTC. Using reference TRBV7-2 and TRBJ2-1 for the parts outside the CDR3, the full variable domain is GAGVSQSPSNKVTEKGKDVELRCDPISGHTALYWYRQSLGQGLEFLIYFQGNSAPDKSGLPSDRFSAERTGGSVSTLTIQRTQQEDSAVYLCASSQGPFNEQFFGPGTRLTVL.

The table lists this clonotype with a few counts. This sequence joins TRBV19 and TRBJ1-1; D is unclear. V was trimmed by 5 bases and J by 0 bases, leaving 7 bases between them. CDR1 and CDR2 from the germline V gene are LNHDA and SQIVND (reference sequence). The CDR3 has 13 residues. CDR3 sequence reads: CASSSSLNTEAFF. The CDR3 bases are TGTGCCAGTAGTTCGTCCCTGAACACTGAAGCTTTCTTT.

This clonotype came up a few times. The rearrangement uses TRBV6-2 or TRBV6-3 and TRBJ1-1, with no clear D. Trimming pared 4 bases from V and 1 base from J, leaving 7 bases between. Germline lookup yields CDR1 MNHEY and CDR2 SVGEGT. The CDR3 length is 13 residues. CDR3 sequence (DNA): TGTGCCAGCAGTTCCGGGTCGAACACTGAAGCTTTCTTT. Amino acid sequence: CASSSGSNTEAFF.

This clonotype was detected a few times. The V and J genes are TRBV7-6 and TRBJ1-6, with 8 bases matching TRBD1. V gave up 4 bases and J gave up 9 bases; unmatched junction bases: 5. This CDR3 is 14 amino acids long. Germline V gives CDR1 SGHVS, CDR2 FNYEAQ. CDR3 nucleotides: TGTGCCAGCAGCTCAGACAGGGGTCTTTCACCCCTCCACTTT. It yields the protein CASSSDRGLSPLHF.

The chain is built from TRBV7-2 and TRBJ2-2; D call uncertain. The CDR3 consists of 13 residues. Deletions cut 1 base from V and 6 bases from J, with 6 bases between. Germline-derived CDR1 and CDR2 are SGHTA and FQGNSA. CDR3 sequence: CASSLEVSGELFF. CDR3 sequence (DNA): TGTGCCAGCAGCTTAGAGGTCTCCGGGGAGCTGTTTTTT.

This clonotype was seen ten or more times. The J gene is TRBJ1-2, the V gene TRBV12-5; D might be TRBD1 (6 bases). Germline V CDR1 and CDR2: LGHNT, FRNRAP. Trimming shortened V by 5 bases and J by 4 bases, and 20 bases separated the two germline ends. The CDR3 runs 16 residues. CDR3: CASGGQGGKVPYGYTF. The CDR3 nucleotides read TGTGCTAGTGGTGGGCAAGGGGGGAAGGTGCCCTATGGCTACACCTTC.

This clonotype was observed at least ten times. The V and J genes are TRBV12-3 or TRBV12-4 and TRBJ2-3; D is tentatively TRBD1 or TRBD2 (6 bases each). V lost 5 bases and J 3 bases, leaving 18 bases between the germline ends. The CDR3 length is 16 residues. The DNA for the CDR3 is TGTGCCAGCAGTCCGCTTGGAGGGGGAAGGACAGATACGCAGTATTTT. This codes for CASSPLGGGRTDTQYF.

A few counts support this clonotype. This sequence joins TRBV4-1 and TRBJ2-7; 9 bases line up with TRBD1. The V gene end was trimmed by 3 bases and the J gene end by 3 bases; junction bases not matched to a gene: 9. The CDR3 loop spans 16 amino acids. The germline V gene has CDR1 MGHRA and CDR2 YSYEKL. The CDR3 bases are TGCGCCAGCAGCCATAACACCGGGACAGGGTACTACGAGCAGTACGTC. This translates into CASSHNTGTGYYEQYV.

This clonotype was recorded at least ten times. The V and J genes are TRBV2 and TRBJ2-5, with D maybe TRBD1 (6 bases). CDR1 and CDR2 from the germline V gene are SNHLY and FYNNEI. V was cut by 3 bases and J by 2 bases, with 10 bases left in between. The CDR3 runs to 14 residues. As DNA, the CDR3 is TGTGCCAGCAGTGATTTTACAGGGCAAGAGACCCAGTACTTC. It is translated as CASSDFTGQETQYF.

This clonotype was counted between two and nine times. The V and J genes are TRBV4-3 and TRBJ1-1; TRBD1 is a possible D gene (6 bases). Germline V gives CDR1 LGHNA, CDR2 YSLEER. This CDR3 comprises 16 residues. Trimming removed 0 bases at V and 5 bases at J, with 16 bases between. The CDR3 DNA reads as TGCGCCAGCAGCCAAGAAGGGGGGGCGCGTGATACTGAAGCTTTCTTT. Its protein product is CASSQEGGARDTEAFF.

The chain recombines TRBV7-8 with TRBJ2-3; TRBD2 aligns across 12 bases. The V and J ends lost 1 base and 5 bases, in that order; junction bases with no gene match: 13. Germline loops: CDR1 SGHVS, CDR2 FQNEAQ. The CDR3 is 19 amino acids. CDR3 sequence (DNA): TGTGCCAGCAGCTTAGAGCGGAGTCTAGCGGGGGGGCCCGGAGATACGCAGTATTTT. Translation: CASSLERSLAGGPGDTQYF. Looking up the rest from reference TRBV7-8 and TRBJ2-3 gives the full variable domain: GAGVSQSPRYKVAKRGQDVALRCDPISGHVSLFWYQQALGQGPEFLTYFQNEAQLDKSGLPSDRFFAERPEGSVSTLKIQRTQQEDSAVYLCASSLERSLAGGPGDTQYFGPGTRLTVL.